These T cell receptor beta chains were read from a single sample in a study of T-cell memory formation after mild COVID-19. MiXCR, applied by TCRdb to the 5' RACE reads, yields one record per CDR3 protein. Among 60,000 to 65,000 distinct CDR3 sequences, about 9.4% were seen once, and the ten largest hold approximately 1%. Sequenced: PBMCs or a T cell subset sorted from them (not recorded which). The origin of the receptors is a man younger than 35 who had mild COVID-19 (a few samples of this study predate the infection). Cell type and time point are not known. Each CDR3 is given with its conserved first and last residue. D genes are given only for firm matches. Size is omitted from some rows. Given values are once, few, many or a class for expanded clones.

DNA: TGTGCCAGCAGCTTAGGCGGTGCTAGCGGGGCCCCTCGGGAGACCCAGTACTTC
CDR3: CASSLGGASGAPRETQYF
V: TRBV7-2
J: TRBJ2-5
D: TRBD2
size: .

DNA: TGTGCCAGCAGCCGTCCCGGGACAGGGCTCTATGGCTACACCTTC
CDR3: CASSRPGTGLYGYTF
V: TRBV12-3/TRBV12-4
J: TRBJ1-2
D: TRBD1
size: few

DNA: TGCGCCAGCAGCCAAGATAGGGTTGGGACAGGGGGTGAGCAGTTCTTC
CDR3: CASSQDRVGTGGEQFF
V: TRBV4-1
J: TRBJ2-1
D: TRBD1
size: few

DNA: TGTGCCAGCAGACAAAGCGGTGGGAAGGTTCGCTACACCTTC
CDR3: CASRQSGGKVRYTF
V: TRBV27
J: TRBJ1-2
D: .
size: .

DNA: TGTGCCAGCATTTCGCGGACCGGGGAGCTGTTTTTT
CDR3: CASISRTGELFF
V: TRBV28
J: TRBJ2-2
D: .
size: .

DNA: TGTGCCAGCAGTTACGGGTCGGTCCCGAGTACAGATACGCAGTATTTT
CDR3: CASSYGSVPSTDTQYF
V: TRBV6-6
J: TRBJ2-3
D: .
size: few

DNA: TGTGCCAGCAGCGCATCCCCTGCGACAGATACGCAGTATTTT
CDR3: CASSASPATDTQYF
V: TRBV7-6
J: TRBJ2-3
D: .
size: few

DNA: TGTGCCAGCAGGGCAGGGGGTGACACAGATACGCAGTATTTT
CDR3: CASRAGGDTDTQYF
V: TRBV5-4
J: TRBJ2-3
D: TRBD1
size: .

DNA: TGTGCCAGCAGCGATAGATATACGCAGTATTTT
CDR3: CASSDRYTQYF
V: TRBV7-8
J: TRBJ2-3
D: .
size: many

DNA: TGTGCCAGCAGCTCGGGGACAGGGACGGAGACCCAGTACTTC
CDR3: CASSSGTGTETQYF
V: TRBV7-3
J: TRBJ2-5
D: TRBD1
size: few

DNA: TGTGCCAGCAGTTCCCCCATGGGGACTGAAGCTTTCTTT
CDR3: CASSSPMGTEAFF
V: TRBV6-5
J: TRBJ1-1
D: .
size: .